The 28 T cell receptor beta chains below come from one sample, sequenced in a study of cytomegalovirus exposure and HLA in healthy donors. Both 60 Vbeta primers and 13 Jbeta primers went into the PCR. Sequencing was performed with immunoSEQ multiplex PCR; in TCRdb, only in-frame clones are kept and a portion is missing. The data show roughly 200,000 clones, 70% to 85% seen once. The sample comprised PBMCs. These receptors all come from a woman aged 30 to 39 in good health and CMV-seropositive.

CDR3 region: CASSIGTGGETQYF. The CDR3 DNA follows: TGTGCCAGCAGTATCGGGACAGGGGGTGAGACCCAGTACTTC. The chain links TRBV27 to TRBJ2-5; 11 bases fit TRBD1. V was pared by 5 bases and J by 5 bases, with 4 bases of the junction left unmatched. Germline CDR1 is MNHEY and CDR2 is SMNVEV (reference sequence). This CDR3 spans 14 amino acids.

Written as DNA, the CDR3 is TGCGCCAGCAGCTTGATTCAGGGCAACACTGAAGCTTTCTTT. This gives the protein CASSLIQGNTEAFF. The chain links TRBV5-1 to TRBJ1-1; perhaps TRBD1 as D (5 bases). This CDR3 has 14 residues. V was shortened by 1 base and J by 2 bases, with 9 bases between the two germline ends. CDR1 is SGHRS and CDR2 is YFSETQ in the germline V gene.

In this sample, this clone turned up once. The chain couples TRBV7-9 to TRBJ2-7; D gene ambiguous. Trimming took 3 bases from V and 6 from J, leaving 12 bases between them. This CDR3 is built from 13 residues. Germline loops: CDR1 SEHNR, CDR2 FQNEAQ (reference sequence). CDR3 nucleotides: TGTGCCAGCAGCTTCTCATCCACTACCGAGCAGTACTTC. Amino acids: CASSFSSTTEQYF.

J is TRBJ2-5 and V is TRBV19; TRBD2 matches at 10 bases. The trim removed 0 bases at V and 3 bases at J, leaving 13 bases unmatched. Per the germline V gene, CDR1 is LNHDA and CDR2 is SQIVND (reference sequence). This CDR3 has 19 amino acids. CDR3 DNA: TGTGCCAGTAGTATAGACCTCCGGACTAGCGGCATTATTAAAGAGACCCAGTACTTC. It translates to CASSIDLRTSGIIKETQYF.

The sample holds one count of this clone. The chain couples TRBV27 to TRBJ1-1; D uncertain. The CDR3 has 15 residues. V was clipped by 5 bases and J by 7 bases, with 20 bases between them. From germline, CDR1 is MNHEY and CDR2 SMNVEV (reference sequence). DNA of the CDR3: TGTGCCAGCAGTAACCGCCAGGTGACAAAAATTGAAGCTTTCTTT. Its protein product is CASSNRQVTKIEAFF.

The rearrangement uses TRBV2 and TRBJ1-1, with unresolved D. The CDR3 spans 15 residues. Trimming left V 6 bases short and J 0 bases short, with 14 bases between. The germline gives CDR1 SNHLY, CDR2 FYNNEI. The CDR3 region has the DNA TGTGCCAGCAGGGAGGACCTATCCATGAACACTGAAGCTTTCTTT. Protein product: CASREDLSMNTEAFF.

The chain joins TRBV27 to TRBJ2-3; D gene ambiguous. The germline gives CDR1 MNHEY, CDR2 SMNVEV (reference sequence). V gave up 7 bases and J gave up 2 bases, with 16 bases separating them. The CDR3 sequence is 15 residues long. CDR3 residues: CASNSLGPLTDTQYF. CDR3 bases: TGTGCCAGCAATTCACTGGGCCCCCTCACAGATACGCAGTATTTT.

The chain's CDR3 is CASSGGQVNQPQHF. Written as DNA, the CDR3 is TGTGCCAGCTCAGGCGGACAGGTCAATCAGCCCCAGCATTTT. The rearrangement uses TRBV18 and TRBJ1-5; 7 nucleotides agree with TRBD1. Germline V gives CDR1 KGHSH, CDR2 LQKENI. The J segment lost 3 bases and the V segment lost 5 bases, leaving 4 bases of the junction unmatched. This CDR3 is 14 amino acids long.

The chain couples TRBV19 to TRBJ2-1, with a tentative D call TRBD2 (6 bases). Trimming cost V 5 bases and J 7 bases, with 12 bases left between them. Germline CDR1 LNHDA, CDR2 SQIVND (reference sequence). The CDR3 contains 13 residues. The CDR3 spells CASSPRGENEQFF. The CDR3 bases are TGTGCCAGTAGTCCCCGCGGGGAGAATGAGCAGTTCTTC.

The V call is TRBV5-4, the J call TRBJ2-5, with 7 bases matching TRBD2. With V trimmed by 2 bases and J by 5 bases, 9 bases remained unmatched. CDR1 SGHNT and CDR2 YYREEE come from the germline V gene (reference sequence). The CDR3 spans 15 residues. CDR3 in amino acids: CASSLLARPEETQYF. CDR3 DNA: TGTGCCAGCAGCTTACTAGCGCGGCCGGAGGAGACCCAGTACTTC.

This CDR3 is CASSTGNGDVDTQYF. The CDR3 DNA sequence: TGTGCCAGCAGCACAGGGAATGGGGATGTGGATACGCAGTATTTT. V gene TRBV2 combines with J gene TRBJ2-3; maybe TRBD1 (6 bases). V lost 6 bases to trimming and J lost 6 bases, with 19 bases between them. The CDR3 length is 15 residues. Germline V gene data show CDR1 as SNHLY and CDR2 as FYNNEI.

The chain uses TRBV11-2 and TRBJ2-7; D is possibly TRBD2 (5 bases). This CDR3 is built from 12 residues. The germline gives CDR1 SGHAT, CDR2 FQNNGV. Trimming removed 5 bases from V and 3 bases from J, with 8 bases in between. The CDR3 reads CASSGGSYEQYF. CDR3 nucleotides: TGTGCCAGCAGCGGAGGCAGCTACGAGCAGTACTTC.

This chain links TRBV29-1 with TRBJ2-1; D gene uncertain. The ends were cut back, 3 bases at V and 4 bases at J, with 7 bases in the middle. The germline V gene encodes CDR1 SQVTM and CDR2 ANQGSEA. CDR3 length equals 12 residues. The CDR3: CSVEARYNEQFF. The CDR3 nucleotides read TGCAGCGTTGAGGCTAGGTACAATGAGCAGTTCTTC.

J is TRBJ2-7 and V is TRBV15; D is unclear. Germline V CDR1 and CDR2: LNHNV, YYDKDF (reference sequence). This CDR3 is 14 amino acids long. Trimming took off 5 bases at V and 2 bases at J, with 13 bases between the two ends. CDR3 loop: CATSSPGPPYEQYF. DNA for the CDR3: TGTGCCACCAGCTCCCCAGGCCCCCCCTACGAGCAGTACTTC.

In DNA, the CDR3 is TGTGCCAGCAGTTACTTAGTAGCGGGAGCCAGGGAGCAGTACTTC. Its protein is CASSYLVAGAREQYF. The chain uses TRBV6-6 and TRBJ2-7; TRBD2 matches at 9 bases. Germline V gene lookup returns CDR1 MNHNY and CDR2 SVGAGI (reference sequence). This CDR3 spans 15 amino acids. After removal of 1 base from V and 7 bases from J, the junction contained 8 bases not matched to a gene.

A word on this clone: This sample includes further DNA sequences coding for the same CDR3. The CDR3 region has the DNA TGCGCCAGCAGCCTTGGACAAAACTACGAGCAGTACTTC. This translates into CASSLGQNYEQYF. The chain employs TRBV5-1 and TRBJ2-7; tentative D call: TRBD1 (5 bases). Trimming stripped 4 bases from V and 3 bases from J, with 11 bases between. Germline assignment: CDR1 SGHRS and CDR2 YFSETQ. The CDR3 spans 13 residues.

V gene TRBV5-1 combines with J gene TRBJ1-1, with D possibly matching TRBD1 (6 bases). V shed 4 bases and J shed 8 bases, with 12 bases lying between them. This CDR3 region has 12 residues. Per the germline V gene, CDR1 is SGHRS and CDR2 is YFSETQ. The CDR3 bases are TGCGCCAGCAGCCCGGAGACAGGAGAAGCTTTCTTT. Translation: CASSPETGEAFF.

The chain uses TRBV5-6 and TRBJ1-4, with 7 bases aligning to TRBD1. This CDR3 spans 17 amino acids. Germline loops: CDR1 SGHDT, CDR2 YYEEEE. V lost 0 bases, J lost 4 bases, and 9 bases stayed unmatched. CDR3 coding DNA: TGTGCCAGCAGCTTGGAGGCAGGGGGGCTTTTTAATGAAAAACTGTTTTTT. Protein sequence: CASSLEAGGLFNEKLFF. The full variable domain, rest sourced from reference TRBV5-6 and TRBJ1-4, is DAGVTQSPTHLIKTRGQQVTLRCSPKSGHDTVSWYQQALGQGPQFIFQYYEEEERQRGNFPDRFSGHQFPNYSSELNVNALLLGDSALYLCASSLEAGGLFNEKLFFGSGTQLSVL.

This chain uses TRBV6-5 with TRBJ2-2, with TRBD1 matching over 7 bases. The germline CDR1 and CDR2 sequences are MNHEY and SVGAGI. This CDR3 comprises 13 residues. V lost 3 bases, J lost 6 bases, and 1 base stayed unmatched. CDR3: CASSYGTAGELFF. The CDR3 DNA sequence: TGTGCCAGCAGTTATGGGACAGCCGGGGAGCTGTTTTTT.

About this clone itself: Since the CDR3 does not end with the conserved phenylalanine or tryptophan, this likely comes from a read error. It is unclear where the CDR3 begins or ends on the DNA, so no DNA is shown, and the CDR3 is as TCRdb lists it. The rearrangement uses TRBV28 and TRBJ1-1; no check of the table's D call, TRBD1, against the DNA was made. The CDR3 is 11 amino acids long, termini counted. Germline CDR1 is MDHEN and CDR2 is SYDVKM. The chain's CDR3 is CASRFRQELGR.

This clone was seen just once. The rearrangement uses TRBV7-9 and TRBJ1-5; D is uncertain. The ends were cut back, 1 base at V and 0 bases at J, with 7 bases in the middle. CDR3 length equals 15 residues. Germline CDR1 SEHNR, CDR2 FQNEAQ (reference sequence). In DNA, the CDR3 is TGTGCCAGCAGCTTAGGTGGCAGTAGCAATCAGCCCCAGCATTTT. Its protein product is CASSLGGSSNQPQHF.

This rearrangement joins TRBV6-5 to TRBJ1-1, with no clear D. CDR3 length: 15 residues. CDR1 is MNHEY, CDR2 SVGAGI, per germline. Trimming took off 2 bases at V and 1 base at J, with 11 bases between the two ends. The CDR3 DNA sequence: TGTGCCAGCAGTTACCACGGAGTTACGAACACTGAAGCTTTCTTT. Translation gives CASSYHGVTNTEAFF.

This chain connects TRBV6-5 to TRBJ2-7; D possibly corresponds to TRBD1 (6 bases). Germline CDR1 and CDR2: MNHEY and SVGAGI. The V and J ends lost 3 bases and 5 bases respectively, with 11 bases between them. This CDR3 has 13 residues. DNA for the CDR3: TGTGCCAGCAGTTATTCATGGGGGCACGAGCAGTACTTC. Encoded protein: CASSYSWGHEQYF.

J is TRBJ1-2 and V is TRBV4-1, with D unclear. The V end was cut by 1 base, the J end by 0 bases, with 6 bases between. In germline, CDR1 is MGHRA, CDR2 YSYEKL. CDR3 size: 14 residues. CDR3 coding DNA: TGCGCCAGCAGCCAAGCACAGACTAACTATGGCTACACCTTC. Amino acids: CASSQAQTNYGYTF.

The rearrangement uses TRBV13 and TRBJ2-5, with TRBD1 as a possible D gene (7 bases). CDR1 and CDR2 (germline): PRHDT, FYEKMQ (reference sequence). The V gene lost 5 bases and the J gene lost 2 bases, with 30 bases spanning the gap. The CDR3 has 20 amino acids. In DNA, the CDR3 is TGTGCCAGCAGCATAACGTCCCATGCCAGGGGGGATGTGGAACAAGAGACCCAGTACTTC. Its translation is CASSITSHARGDVEQETQYF.

This rearrangement joins TRBV11-2 to TRBJ2-2; TRBD2 aligns across 8 bases. The CDR3 is 15 residues long. Germline V lookup: CDR1 SGHAT, CDR2 FQNNGV. The V and J ends lost 3 bases and 3 bases, in that order; junction bases with no gene match: 3. The CDR3 bases are TGTGCCAGCAGCTTCGGACTAGCTGACACCGGGGAGCTGTTTTTT. It yields the protein CASSFGLADTGELFF.

J is TRBJ2-5 and V is TRBV4-2, with a tentative D call TRBD1 (6 bases). Germline CDR1 and CDR2: LGHNA and YNFKEQ. The V end lost 1 base, the J end lost 1 base, and 10 bases lay between the germline ends. The CDR3 is made up of 15 amino acids. DNA for the CDR3: TGTGCCAGCAGCCAAGGGTCAGGGGTCCAAGAGACCCAGTACTTC. Its translation: CASSQGSGVQETQYF.

This chain links TRBV7-2 with TRBJ1-2; a weak D match, TRBD1 (5 bases). This CDR3 spans 16 amino acids. Trimming pared 11 bases from V and 3 bases from J, leaving 25 bases between. Germline-derived CDR1 and CDR2 are SGHTA and FQGNSA. The CDR3 DNA follows: TGTGCCTCTAGTACCCACCGGGCCTCGGGGGACTATGGCTACACCTTC. Translating gives CASSTHRASGDYGYTF.